Here is one TCR beta chain with its context. The antigen remains unidentified. This entry belongs to a study of shared clonotypes between healthy human individuals. CD45RO negativity and positive selection for CCR7 defined naive CD8 cells, a population that excluded terminally differentiated effector memory CD45RA+ cells. The germline V and J ends were trimmed by 3 bases and 7 bases, with 15 bases remaining between them. CDR1 and CDR2 (germline): PRHDT, FYEKMQ (reference sequence). The CDR3 has 14 amino acids. General observations from the study: Among non-shared clonotypes, generation probabilities were lower than among those shared by all four donors. The represented genetic and exposure-history diversity was limited by the small number of donors. Generally, naive subsets came out with larger estimated richness than memory subsets.

The authors split each subset's genomic DNA evenly across several immunoSEQ plates. This table comes from immunoSEQ multiplex PCR, and its TCRdb copy is limited to in-frame clones, with some not included. The repertoire holds hundreds of thousands of clones, with 90% to 95% as singletons. V and J are TRBV13 and TRBJ1-1; D possibly corresponds to TRBD1 (6 bases). This TCR was sampled from a woman younger than 45 in good health. Sequencing was done on a sample of naive CD8+ T cells sorted from blood. CDR3 loop: CASSFTDSLLEAFF. The CDR3 region has the DNA TGTGCCAGCAGCTTTACGGACAGTCTCCTTGAAGCTTTCTTT.